This entry concerns a single T cell receptor (beta chain). As yet, its antigen is unknown. Only in-frame clones appear in the TCRdb table, and some are missing; sequencing was by immunoSEQ multiplex PCR. The sample shows around 40,000 clones, 70% to 90% of them seen only once. This specimen comes from a study of OX40 agonist ivuxolimab in advanced cancers. The overall study: Mean age approximately 66 years, range about 20 to 79; 82.7% male. Broader study findings: Expanded clones were, on average, more numerous in CD8+ T cells than in CD4+. Clones of CD4+ and CD8+ blood T cells grew by week 6 at doses of 0.1 to 3.0 mg/kg.

After removal of 8 bases from V and 4 bases from J, the junction contained 4 bases not matched to a gene. The CDR3 sequence is 13 residues long. Germline-derived CDR1 and CDR2 are SGHTA and FQGTGA. This TCR derives from an adult with an advanced solid tumor such as melanoma, head and neck, liver or kidney cancer. This rearrangement joins TRBV7-3 to TRBJ2-1, with 8 bases aligning to TRBD2. This specimen consisted of CD4+ or CD8+ T cells sorted from blood, obtained in a trial of the OX40 agonist ivuxolimab. This CDR3 is CASGLAGYNEQFF. The CDR3 DNA sequence: TGTGCCAGCGGGCTAGCGGGTTACAATGAGCAGTTCTTC.